Listed here are 17 T cell receptor beta chains from one sample, sequenced in a study of blood T cell repertoires in COVID-19. The table came from immunoSEQ multiplex PCR; TCRdb's copy has only in-frame clones and leaves some out. This table has about 99,000 clones, 84% appearing once. Sequencing input: peripheral blood. These TCRs come from an older man with active or convalescent COVID-19.

The genes are TRBV9 and TRBJ2-5; D may be TRBD1 (6 bases). Germline CDR1 and CDR2: SGDLS and YYNGEE. Between the trimmed V and J ends, which lost 3 bases and 4 bases, there was a span of 22 bases. This CDR3 comprises 17 residues. The CDR3 DNA reads TGTGCCAGCAGCGCAGGTCTGGGGGCAGGGAAAGGAGAGACCCAGTACTTC. Its translation is CASSAGLGAGKGETQYF.

V is TRBV5-1 and J is TRBJ2-2; D is ambiguous. The CDR3 covers 12 residues. V was clipped by 5 bases and J by 4 bases, with 6 bases between them. Per the germline V gene, CDR1 is SGHRS and CDR2 is YFSETQ. Here the CDR3 DNA reads TGCGCCAGCAGTCTTTTCACCGGGGAGCTGTTTTTT. Translation: CASSLFTGELFF.

The chain has TRBV7-2 and TRBJ2-2; possible D gene TRBD2, 7 bases. Germline-derived CDR1 and CDR2 are SGHTA and FQGNSA. CDR3 length: 17 residues. V dropped 5 bases and J dropped 7 bases, with 23 bases sitting between them. The CDR3 sequence is CASSLRMGGGKSGELFF. DNA of the CDR3: TGTGCCAGCAGCCTCCGGATGGGGGGGGGCAAGAGCGGGGAGCTGTTTTTT.

This sequence joins TRBV5-6 and TRBJ1-1, with 7 bases identical to TRBD1. CDR1 and CDR2 (germline): SGHDT, YYEEEE. V lost 2 bases to trimming and J lost 6 bases; unmatched junction nucleotides: 4. The CDR3 sequence is 13 residues long. The CDR3 reads CASSFGTAPEAFF. For the CDR3, the DNA is TGTGCCAGCAGCTTCGGGACAGCCCCTGAAGCTTTCTTT.

The sample holds one count of this clone. The chain couples TRBV6-5 to TRBJ1-1; 7 bases match TRBD1. CDR1 MNHEY and CDR2 SVGAGI come from the germline V gene. Trimming took 6 bases from V and 3 from J; bases not matched to a gene: 7. The CDR3 length is 14 residues. The CDR3 loop is CASRINTGDTEAFF. The DNA of the CDR3 is TGTGCCAGCAGGATAAACACAGGGGACACTGAAGCTTTCTTT.

The chain carries TRBV19 and TRBJ1-5; the D gene is possibly TRBD1 (5 bases). Per the germline V gene, CDR1 is LNHDA and CDR2 is SQIVND (reference sequence). This CDR3 contains 14 residues. Trimming took 3 bases from V and 6 from J, leaving 12 bases between them. The CDR3 spells CASSIVTETQPQHF. In nucleotides, the CDR3 is TGTGCCAGTAGTATTGTGACAGAGACTCAGCCCCAGCATTTT.

The J gene is TRBJ1-5, the V gene TRBV18, with D possibly being TRBD1 (5 bases). Trimming removed 6 bases from V and 6 bases from J, with 18 bases in between. Germline CDR1 is KGHSH and CDR2 is LQKENI. The CDR3 contains 15 residues. The CDR3 here is CASSNELQGFQPQHF. The CDR3 nucleotides are TGTGCCAGCTCCAATGAACTTCAGGGCTTTCAGCCCCAGCATTTT.

This chain links TRBV28 with TRBJ2-7; 9 bases line up with TRBD1. Germline V gene lookup returns CDR1 MDHEN and CDR2 SYDVKM. The V and J ends lost 8 bases and 7 bases, in that order; junction bases with no gene match: 24. The CDR3 covers 18 residues. CDR3 nucleotide sequence: TGTGCCAGCCAATTACTATCTAGACCGGGACAGGGTGGATGGGAGCAGTACTTC. It specifies CASQLLSRPGQGGWEQYF.

This chain links TRBV11-2 with TRBJ2-7; D might be TRBD2 (7 bases). V gave up 4 bases and J gave up 3 bases, with 16 bases separating them. The CDR3 runs to 15 residues. Looked up from germline, CDR1 is SGHAT and CDR2 is FQNNGV. CDR3 in DNA: TGTGCCAGCAGCTATCAAGGGGGGGTCAACTACGAGCAGTACTTC. Protein product: CASSYQGGVNYEQYF.

V and J are TRBV6-6 and TRBJ2-7; TRBD2 aligns across 7 bases. CDR3 length: 13 amino acids. CDR1 MNHNY and CDR2 SVGAGI come from the germline V gene (reference sequence). The J segment lost 4 bases and the V segment lost 6 bases, leaving 6 bases of the junction unmatched. The CDR3 DNA is TGTGCCAGCAGGCTCGGGGGGATTTACGAGCAGTACTTC. Translated: CASRLGGIYEQYF.

The chain links TRBV12-3 or TRBV12-4 to TRBJ1-2; no clear D gene. The CDR3 has 13 residues. Trimming stripped 2 bases from V and 4 bases from J, with 8 bases between. As DNA, the CDR3 is TGTGCCAGCAGTTTACTACGGGGCTATGGCTACACCTTC. It yields the protein CASSLLRGYGYTF.

This chain joins TRBV4-2 and TRBJ1-1; D ambiguous. The CDR3 spans 14 residues. CDR1 and CDR2 (germline): LGHNA, YNFKEQ. V was pared by 8 bases and J by 6 bases, with 19 bases between. The chain's CDR3 is CASGAGGGAAEAFF. CDR3 coding DNA: TGTGCCAGCGGTGCGGGCGGTGGCGCCGCTGAAGCTTTCTTT.

The gene calls are TRBV30 and TRBJ1-2; D uncertain. This CDR3 is built from 11 residues. Trimming removed 5 bases at V and 4 bases at J, with 8 bases between. Looked up from germline, CDR1 is GTSNPN and CDR2 is SVGIG (reference sequence). The CDR3: CAWQLGYGYTF. Written as DNA, the CDR3 is TGTGCCTGGCAACTCGGCTATGGCTACACCTTC.

J is TRBJ1-2 and V is TRBV24-1; D unclear. Germline values: CDR1 KGHDR, CDR2 SFDVKD. The CDR3 loop spans 10 amino acids. V gave up 9 bases and J gave up 8 bases, with 9 bases separating them. The CDR3 nucleotides read TGTGCCACCCCCCGAGGGGGCTACACCTTC. Translating gives CATPRGGYTF.

The chain has TRBV29-1 and TRBJ1-4; possible D gene TRBD1, 6 bases. The CDR3 has 17 amino acids. The V gene's germline CDR1 is SQVTM and CDR2 ANQGSEA. The V end lost 7 bases, the J end lost 0 bases, and 21 bases lay between the germline ends. CDR3 DNA sequence: TGCAGCGGTTTGATGTCGCTCGGGACAACAACTAATGAAAAACTGTTTTTT. Protein product: CSGLMSLGTTTNEKLFF.

In DNA form, the CDR3 reads TGTGCCAGCAGCCAAGAGAACAGGGGCCCAGATACGCAGTATTTT. It encodes CASSQENRGPDTQYF. The J gene is TRBJ2-3, the V gene TRBV3-1 (or the pseudogene TRBV3-2); 7 positions match TRBD1. Trimming cost V 0 bases and J 4 bases; bases outside gene matches: 4. This CDR3 is 15 amino acids long. CDR1 is LGHDT and CDR2 is YNNKEL in the germline V gene (reference sequence).

The CDR3 bases are TGTGCCAGTTTCCCACAGGGCCCCCTCACTAGCGGGGGAGCCCCCCGCTCCTACAATGAGCAGTTCTTC. This translates into CASFPQGPLTSGGAPRSYNEQFF. The V gene is TRBV27, the J gene TRBJ2-1; 11 bases map to TRBD2. With 9 bases clipped from V and 0 bases from J, the junction kept 28 bases outside the gene matches. There are 23 residues in the CDR3. Germline CDR1 and CDR2: MNHEY and SMNVEV (reference sequence).